The rows below give T cell receptor beta chains drawn from one sample of a study of regulatory T cells in long-lasting Graves disease. TCRdb analysed the multiplex PCR reads with MiXCR anew, one entry per CDR3 protein. The data show roughly 420,000 distinct CDR3 sequences, over 15% seen once. Another study also made use of these data, one on T cells in Graves' hyperthyroidism and ophthalmopathy.

The sequencing used peripheral blood mononuclear cells (PBMCs), collected at new diagnosis, from a patient treated with antithyroid drugs. The receptors come from a woman aged 30 to 39 with Graves disease. Each CDR3 is given with its conserved first and last residue. The D gene is left open where the match is weak. Clone size is shown for a subset of rows, as once, few, many or a class of expanded clone.

TRBV9	.	TRBD1	15	TRBJ1-2	TGTGCCAGCAGCGCAGCCGGGACAGCGGCATATGGCTACACCTTC	CASSAAGTAAYGYTF
TRBV6-6	.	.	17	TRBJ1-3	.	CASSYSRTAFFGNTIYF
TRBV19	.	TRBD1	13	TRBJ1-5	TGTGCCACTGTGACAGGGGTAGGTCAGCCCCAGCATTTT	CATVTGVGQPQHF
TRBV3-1	many	.	15	TRBJ2-3	TGTGCCAGCAGCCAAGATACCTTCAGGGGGGATCAGCAGTATTTT	CASSQDTFRGDQQYF
TRBV30	.	.	16	TRBJ1-4	TGTGCCTGGAGTGTAGCCGGGTACGGCTTAGGGGAAAAACTGTTTTTT	CAWSVAGYGLGEKLFF
TRBV11-2	.	.	15	TRBJ1-1	TGTGCCAGCAGCTTAGTAGCAGGGGTGAACACTGAAGCTTTCTTT	CASSLVAGVNTEAFF
TRBV12-3/TRBV12-4	many	.	13	TRBJ1-2	TGTGCCAGCAGCTCTCGGACGGGCTATGGCTACACCTTC	CASSSRTGYGYTF
TRBV11-3	few	TRBD2	15	TRBJ2-2	TGTGCCAGCAGCAGACTAGCGGGGGACACCGGGGAGCTGTTTTTT	CASSRLAGDTGELFF
TRBV6-6	many	.	17	TRBJ2-7	TGTGCCAGCAGTTACTCGCCTCGACGAGCCCTTGGGGACGAGCAGTACTTC	CASSYSPRRALGDEQYF
TRBV20-1	many	.	13	TRBJ2-5	TGCAGTGCTAGGTTAGGTGCGCTAGAGACCCAGTACTTC	CSARLGALETQYF
TRBV12-3/TRBV12-4	many	TRBD2	16	TRBJ2-1	TGTGCCAGCATCGGAAGGACTAGATCCCCCTACAATGAGCAGTTCTTC	CASIGRTRSPYNEQFF
TRBV14	few	TRBD1	16	TRBJ2-7	TGTGCCAGCAGCCAAGACGGGGGACAGGTCAGCTACGAGCAGTACTTC	CASSQDGGQVSYEQYF
TRBV19	few	TRBD2	17	TRBJ2-7	TGTGCCAGTAGTATAAACCTCCTGCGGGAGGGTATTTACGAGCAGTACTTC	CASSINLLREGIYEQYF
TRBV19	.	.	10	TRBJ1-6	TGTGCCTACCTCGGGGGGACCCTCCACTTT	CAYLGGTLHF
TRBV6-5	many	TRBD1	13	TRBJ1-1	TGTGCCAGCAGTTACTTGGCAGGGGGTGAAGCTTTCTTT	CASSYLAGGEAFF
TRBV20-1	.	.	14	TRBJ1-5	TGCAGTGCTAGAGTAGGGAACAGCAATCAGCCCCAGCATTTT	CSARVGNSNQPQHF
TRBV20-1	few	.	18	TRBJ2-6	TGCAGTGCTAGAGGGGCGAAGGGAATTGAAGGTGGGGCCAACGTCCTGACTTTC	CSARGAKGIEGGANVLTF
TRBV7-3	.	.	15	TRBJ2-1	TGTGCCACCAGTGATTTGCGGGACGGCTACAATGAGCAGTTCTTC	CATSDLRDGYNEQFF
TRBV27	few	.	13	TRBJ1-5	TGTGCCAGCAGTCAGGTCCCCAATCAGCCCCAGCATTTT	CASSQVPNQPQHF
TRBV6-2/TRBV6-3	many	.	13	TRBJ1-1	TGTGCCAGCAGTTACGGCGCAGCCACTGAAGCTTTCTTT	CASSYGAATEAFF
TRBV3-1	many	.	12	TRBJ2-2	TGTGCCAGCAGCATTCAACGCGGGGAGCTGTTTTTT	CASSIQRGELFF
TRBV12-5	.	TRBD1	14	TRBJ1-2	TGTGCTAGTGGATCCGGGACAGGGTACTATGGCTACACCTTC	CASGSGTGYYGYTF
TRBV6-1	few	.	14	TRBJ2-2	TGTGCCAGCAGGGACCCCTACCCCACCGGGGAGCTGTTTTTT	CASRDPYPTGELFF
TRBV29-1	many	.	13	TRBJ1-1	TGCAGCGGGGAAACAGGGCTGAACACTGAAGCTTTCTTT	CSGETGLNTEAFF
TRBV5-1	many	TRBD1	15	TRBJ1-4	TGCGCCAGCAGCCGAGGAGGACAGGGTAATGAAAAACTGTTTTTT	CASSRGGQGNEKLFF
TRBV3-1	many	.	12	TRBJ2-3	TGTGCCAGCAGCCAGGGGGGAGATACGCAGTATTTT	CASSQGGDTQYF
TRBV20-1	many	.	14	TRBJ2-2	TGCAGTGCTGACGCTAAACAGGTCGACGGGGAGCTGTTTTTT	CSADAKQVDGELFF
TRBV24-1	.	.	13	TRBJ1-3	TGTGCCACCAGTGACCGACACGGAAACACCATATATTTT	CATSDRHGNTIYF
TRBV13	.	.	14	TRBJ1-2	TGTGCCAGCAGCTCCATAGGGACTGGCTATGGCTACACCTTC	CASSSIGTGYGYTF
TRBV28	many	.	13	TRBJ2-7	TGTGCCAGCAGTTTCGGAGGAGGGCCCGAGCAGTACTTC	CASSFGGGPEQYF
TRBV10-3	many	TRBD2	13	TRBJ2-1	TGTGCCATCCGACAGCGGGAGGGTTCTGAGCAGTTCTTC	CAIRQREGSEQFF
TRBV6-1	many	.	16	TRBJ2-7	TGTGCCAGCAGTAACGGACAGCATCACATGACCTACGAGCAGTACTTC	CASSNGQHHMTYEQYF
TRBV20-1	many	.	14	TRBJ1-5	TGCAGTGCTCCCGGCGGGACAAGCAATCAGCCCCAGCATTTT	CSAPGGTSNQPQHF
TRBV18	few	TRBD1	15	TRBJ1-5	TGTGCCAGCTCACCAAGGACAGGGATTGGCCAGCCCCAGCATTTT	CASSPRTGIGQPQHF
TRBV5-1	.	.	13	TRBJ1-2	TGCGCCAGCAGGACGGGGGATCCCTCGGCCTACACCTTC	CASRTGDPSAYTF
TRBV20-1	many	TRBD1	14	TRBJ2-3	TGCAGTGCCACGACAGGGTCGGGGACAGATACGCAGTATTTT	CSATTGSGTDTQYF
TRBV7-9	many	.	16	TRBJ2-7	TGTGCCAGCAGCAAATTAGGGCAGACGTCCTCCTACGAGCAGTACTTC	CASSKLGQTSSYEQYF
TRBV28	many	.	11	TRBJ2-1	TGTGCCAGCAGCACCTACGGCGAGCAGTTCTTC	CASSTYGEQFF
TRBV15	few	.	16	TRBJ2-7	TGTGCCACCAGCAGAGATGTGGTGACTAGCTCCTACGAGCAGTACTTC	CATSRDVVTSSYEQYF
TRBV10-3	many	TRBD1	16	TRBJ2-5	TGTGCCATCAGTGACGACCTCGGACAGGGAAGGGAGACCCAGTACTTC	CAISDDLGQGRETQYF